Listed here are 13 T cell receptor beta chains from one sample, sequenced in a study of early T cells in non-severe SARS-CoV-2 infection. From the 5' RACE reads, TCRdb called clonotypes with MiXCR, one entry per CDR3 protein. The table lists about 52,000 distinct CDR3 sequences, approximately 9.9% of them singletons. Source material: whole blood. These receptors were taken from an adult who was a healthcare worker with PCR-confirmed SARS-CoV-2 infection or an uninfected control (not recorded which).

This clonotype was recorded a few times. This sequence joins TRBV4-3 and TRBJ1-3, with D hard to call. V was cut by 0 bases and J by 4 bases, with 1 base left in between. Per the germline V gene, CDR1 is LGHNA and CDR2 is YSLEER. The CDR3 is 12 amino acids. Written as DNA, the CDR3 is TGCGCCAGCAGCCAAGACGGAAACACCATATATTTT. Its translation is CASSQDGNTIYF.

This chain joins TRBV5-4 and TRBJ2-1, with 7 nucleotides matching TRBD1. Losses at the gene ends were 4 bases for V and 2 bases for J; bases not matched to a gene: 12. Germline V lookup: CDR1 SGHNT, CDR2 YYREEE (reference sequence). The CDR3 covers 17 residues. The CDR3 nucleotides read TGTGCCAGCAGCCTACGCCCGGGACAGCCAGCCTACAATGAGCAGTTCTTC. This encodes CASSLRPGQPAYNEQFF.

The rearrangement links TRBV4-3 to TRBJ2-7; maybe TRBD2 (5 bases). Trimming took off 1 base at V and 9 bases at J, with 19 bases between the two ends. This CDR3 spans 15 amino acids. Per germline, CDR1 LGHNA and CDR2 YSLEER. CDR3 DNA: TGCGCCAGCAGCCAAGGTCTCCTCCTTGGGAGTGGGCAGTACTTC. This translates into CASSQGLLLGSGQYF.

This clonotype was found many times. The V gene is TRBV4-3, the J gene TRBJ1-6; D unclear. This CDR3 region has 14 residues. Trimming took 8 bases from V and 10 from J, leaving 18 bases between them. Germline V gives CDR1 LGHNA, CDR2 YSLEER. The CDR3 nucleotides read TGCGCCAGCGGATCAACCGGGGTAGCGTCACCCCTCCACTTT. It yields the protein CASGSTGVASPLHF.

This clonotype was seen repeatedly, ten times or more. The rearrangement links TRBV7-9 to TRBJ2-1; 10 nucleotides agree with TRBD2. V trimming: 5 bases; J trimming: 8 bases; junction bases outside the gene matches: 9. From germline, CDR1 is SEHNR and CDR2 FQNEAQ (reference sequence). This CDR3 is 15 amino acids long. The CDR3 is CASSRPSGGADEQFF. In nucleotides, the CDR3 is TGTGCCAGCAGCCGTCCGAGCGGGGGGGCTGATGAGCAGTTCTTC.

This clonotype was found many times. The CDR3 DNA is TGTGCCAGCAGCCAAACCGCGGCCTCGGAGCTGTTTTTT. It is translated as CASSQTAASELFF. This sequence joins TRBV3-1 and TRBJ2-2, with D hard to call. V lost 2 bases to trimming and J lost 10 bases, with 11 bases between them. The CDR3 contains 13 residues. CDR1 and CDR2 (germline): LGHDT, YNNKEL (reference sequence).

The chain is built from TRBV9 and TRBJ2-2; 7 nucleotides align to TRBD1. V trimming: 3 bases; J trimming: 1 base; junction bases outside the gene matches: 0. The CDR3 contains 14 residues. Germline CDR1 reads SGDLS; CDR2 reads YYNGEE. This CDR3 is CASSGQGNTGELFF. The DNA of the CDR3 is TGTGCCAGCAGCGGACAGGGGAACACCGGGGAGCTGTTTTTT.

This clonotype occurred a few times. This chain joins TRBV12-3 or TRBV12-4 and TRBJ1-2; D not certain. Trimming removed 8 bases from V and 0 bases from J, with 19 bases in between. This CDR3 is built from 16 residues. The CDR3 protein is CASSPGEGTANYGYTF. CDR3 sequence (DNA): TGTGCCAGCTCCCCCGGGGAGGGTACAGCTAACTATGGCTACACCTTC.

In this sample, this clonotype turned up a few times. V is TRBV20-1 and J is TRBJ2-7; TRBD1 or TRBD2 may be the D gene (5 bases each). Trimming cost V 3 bases and J 1 base, with 16 bases left between them. Germline CDR1 reads DFQATT; CDR2 reads SNEGSKA (reference sequence). The CDR3 totals 15 residues. This chain's CDR3 is CSASGGFSFSYEQYF. CDR3 coding DNA: TGCAGTGCTAGTGGGGGTTTCAGTTTTTCCTACGAGCAGTACTTC.

In this sample, this clonotype turned up many times. The gene calls are TRBV5-1 and TRBJ1-2, with a weak D call TRBD1 (5 bases). This CDR3 has 15 residues. CDR1 is SGHRS, CDR2 YFSETQ, per germline. V gave up 7 bases and J gave up 0 bases, with 16 bases separating them. The CDR3 region is CASQEGPGPNYGYTF. CDR3 coding DNA: TGCGCCAGCCAAGAAGGTCCGGGGCCTAACTATGGCTACACCTTC.

The rearrangement joins TRBV6-1 to TRBJ1-4; D not certain. The CDR3 totals 15 residues. Germline values: CDR1 MNHNS, CDR2 SASEGT. Trimming took 7 bases from V and 0 from J, leaving 12 bases between them. The CDR3 nucleotides read TGTGCCAGCAAGCTGACTGGCCCAACTAATGAAAAACTGTTTTTT. Translated: CASKLTGPTNEKLFF.

The V call is TRBV6-5, the J call TRBJ2-2; TRBD2 aligns across 7 bases. Germline assignment: CDR1 MNHEY and CDR2 SVGAGI. V shed 8 bases and J 2 bases; nucleotides not matched to a gene: 8. This CDR3 is built from 15 residues. In DNA form, the CDR3 reads TGTGCCAGCTACCGCCCTAGCGGAAACACCGGGGAGCTGTTTTTT. Translating it yields CASYRPSGNTGELFF.

This clonotype was observed at least ten times. This chain links TRBV11-2 with TRBJ1-3; 7 bases line up with TRBD1. The junction had 10 bases not matched to a gene; V was cut back by 5 bases and J by 3 bases. The CDR3 runs 16 residues. Per germline, CDR1 SGHAT and CDR2 FQNNGV. CDR3 nucleotides: TGTGCCAGCAGCCAGCACTCCACAGGGGTTGGAAACACCATATATTTT. As protein: CASSQHSTGVGNTIYF.